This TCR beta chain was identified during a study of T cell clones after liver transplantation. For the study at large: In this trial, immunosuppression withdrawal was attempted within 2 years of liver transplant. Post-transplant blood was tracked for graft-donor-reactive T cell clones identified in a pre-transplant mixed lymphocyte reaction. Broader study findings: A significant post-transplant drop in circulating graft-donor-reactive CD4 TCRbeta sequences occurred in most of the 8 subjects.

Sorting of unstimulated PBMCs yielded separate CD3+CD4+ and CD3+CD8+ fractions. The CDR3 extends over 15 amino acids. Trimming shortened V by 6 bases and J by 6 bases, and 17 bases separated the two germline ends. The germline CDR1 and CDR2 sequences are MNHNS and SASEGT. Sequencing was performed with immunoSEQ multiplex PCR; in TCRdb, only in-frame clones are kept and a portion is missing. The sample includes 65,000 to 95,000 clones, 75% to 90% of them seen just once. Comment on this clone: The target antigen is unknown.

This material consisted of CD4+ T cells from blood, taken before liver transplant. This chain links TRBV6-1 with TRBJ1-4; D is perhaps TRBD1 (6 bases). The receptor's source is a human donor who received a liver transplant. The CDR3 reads CASSAMGGADEKLFF. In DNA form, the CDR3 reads TGTGCCAGCAGCGCTATGGGGGGGGCGGATGAAAAACTGTTTTTT.